These 10 T cell receptor beta chains share one sample of origin, sequenced in a study of blood T cell repertoires in COVID-19. Only in-frame clones appear in the TCRdb table, and some are missing; sequencing was by immunoSEQ multiplex PCR. The profile shows approximately 70,000 clones, about 88% of them singletons. Sequenced: peripheral blood. The receptors stem from a human donor in a cohort sampled during active COVID-19.

This chain uses TRBV7-2 with TRBJ1-1, with TRBD1 as a possible D gene (5 bases). CDR3 length equals 15 residues. CDR1 SGHTA and CDR2 FQGNSA come from the germline V gene. V was shortened by 1 base and J by 3 bases, with 12 bases between the two germline ends. The CDR3, as DNA: TGTGCCAGCAGCTTAGTGGGCAGGGTGGACACTGAAGCTTTCTTT. It translates to CASSLVGRVDTEAFF.

This chain joins TRBV28 and TRBJ2-7; D is perhaps TRBD2 (5 bases). CDR1 is MDHEN, CDR2 SYDVKM, per germline. V was cut by 3 bases and J by 3 bases, with 9 bases left in between. This CDR3 region has 13 residues. The CDR3 loop is CASSFGGGYEQYV. DNA for the CDR3: TGTGCCAGCAGTTTCGGAGGCGGCTACGAGCAGTACGTC.

V is TRBV24-1 and J is TRBJ1-4, with 7 bases identical to TRBD1. The V segment lost 4 bases and the J segment 8 bases; nucleotides outside the gene matches: 9. Germline values: CDR1 KGHDR, CDR2 SFDVKD. The CDR3 sequence is 15 residues long. CDR3 DNA sequence: TGTGCCACCAGTGAGCCTGCAGGGGGAAACGAAAAACTGTTTTTT. Residues: CATSEPAGGNEKLFF.

The chain links TRBV5-1 to TRBJ2-7; 8 bases agree with TRBD1. V lost 1 base and J lost 2; bases outside the gene matches: 5. The germline V gene has CDR1 SGHRS and CDR2 YFSETQ. The CDR3 runs to 15 residues. The CDR3 region is CASSLSLTGAYEQYF. CDR3 sequence (DNA): TGCGCCAGCAGCTTGTCCCTGACAGGGGCCTACGAGCAGTACTTC.

The CDR3 sequence: CASTFSNEQFF. The CDR3 DNA sequence: TGCGCCAGCACGTTTTCCAATGAGCAGTTCTTC. This rearrangement joins TRBV5-1 to TRBJ2-1; no clear D. The V end was cut by 6 bases, the J end by 6 bases, with 7 bases between. In germline, CDR1 is SGHRS, CDR2 YFSETQ. The CDR3 consists of 11 residues.

The rearrangement links TRBV6-6 to TRBJ2-2; 10 positions agree with TRBD1. CDR1 MNHNY and CDR2 SVGAGI come from the germline V gene (reference sequence). The CDR3 spans 15 residues. After removal of 6 bases from V and 5 bases from J, the junction contained 6 bases not matched to a gene. The CDR3 DNA sequence: TGTGCCAGCAGAGGCGGGACAGGGGATACCGGGGAGCTGTTTTTT. Translated: CASRGGTGDTGELFF.

This chain connects TRBV28 to TRBJ2-2; 12 bases line up with TRBD2. V lost 4 bases to trimming and J lost 6 bases; unmatched junction nucleotides: 6. The CDR3 is 16 residues long. The germline V gene encodes CDR1 MDHEN and CDR2 SYDVKM. The CDR3 nucleotides read TGTGCCAGCAGTTCCCGACTAGCGGGAGTCCCCGGGGAGCTGTTTTTT. Translated, it gives CASSSRLAGVPGELFF.

The V call is TRBV7-2, the J call TRBJ1-2; D unresolved. CDR3 length equals 15 residues. CDR1 SGHTA and CDR2 FQGNSA come from the germline V gene. V was pared by 5 bases and J by 4 bases, with 17 bases between. For the CDR3, the DNA is TGTGCCAGCAGCCCCCAAGCTGCCTTAAGCTATGGCTACACCTTC. Translation: CASSPQAALSYGYTF.

The chain employs TRBV5-1 and TRBJ2-4; 9 bases align to TRBD1. The length of the CDR3 is 14 residues. Germline CDR1 SGHRS, CDR2 YFSETQ. Trimming removed 5 bases from V and 12 bases from J; junction bases left unmatched: 12. The CDR3 bases are TGCGCCAGCAGTTTTATGGACAGGGGCACTTCTCAGTACTTC. Translated: CASSFMDRGTSQYF. Full variable domain (missing parts from reference TRBV5-1 and TRBJ2-4): KAGVTQTPRYLIKTRGQQVTLSCSPISGHRSVSWYQQTPGQGLQFLFEYFSETQRNKGNFPGRFSGRQFSNSRSEMNVSTLELGDSALYLCASSFMDRGTSQYFGAGTRLSVL.

V gene TRBV29-1 combines with J gene TRBJ1-2; tentative D call: TRBD1 (5 bases). Germline-derived CDR1 and CDR2 are SQVTM and ANQGSEA. There are 11 residues in the CDR3. With 4 bases removed from V and 5 bases from J, the gap between germline ends came to 8 bases. Written as DNA, the CDR3 is TGCAGCGTTGCGGGGGGATATGGCTACACCTTC. Its protein product is CSVAGGYGYTF.